A single sample is the source of the 29 T cell receptor beta chains below, sequenced in a study of CD8 T cells in Susac syndrome. It was with random hexamers that roughly 0.5 to 1 ug RNA was reverse transcribed. TCRdb recomputed calls from the immunoSEQ multiplex PCR reads with MiXCR, one row per CDR3 protein. The table has under 80,000 distinct CDR3 sequences, just under 95% seen once. The specimen sequenced was CD8+ T cells from PBMCs. These receptors were collected from a human donor with multiple sclerosis.

J is TRBJ2-2 and V is TRBV2; D not resolved. This CDR3 is 12 amino acids long. Trimming removed 7 bases from V and 7 bases from J, with 10 bases in between. Germline CDR1 reads SNHLY; CDR2 reads FYNNEI. CDR3 amino acids: CASKGPSGELFF. The CDR3 bases are TGTGCCAGCAAGGGCCCAAGCGGGGAGCTGTTTTTT.

The chain is built from TRBV27 and TRBJ1-1; D unresolved. The CDR3 is 13 amino acids. Germline V CDR1 and CDR2: MNHEY, SMNVEV (reference sequence). Trimming cost V 4 bases and J 0 bases, with 6 bases left between them. CDR3 residues: CASSSGVNTEAFF. The CDR3 nucleotides read TGTGCCAGCAGTTCGGGAGTGAACACTGAAGCTTTCTTT.

The chain uses TRBV5-1 and TRBJ2-7, with D perhaps matching TRBD1 or TRBD2 (5 bases each). The CDR3 has 15 amino acids. Trimming pared 4 bases from V and 5 bases from J, leaving 19 bases between. Per germline, CDR1 SGHRS and CDR2 YFSETQ. The DNA for the CDR3 is TGCGCCAGCAGCCGCGTCCGGGACGGGTTCCACGAGCAGTACTTC. Its translation is CASSRVRDGFHEQYF.

The V and J genes are TRBV30 and TRBJ2-7; unclear D gene. The V and J ends lost 3 bases and 4 bases respectively, with 16 bases between them. The CDR3 extends over 14 amino acids. The germline CDR1 and CDR2 sequences are GTSNPN and SVGIG (reference sequence). CDR3 DNA sequence: TGTGCCTGGAGCGAACGGGCCAGTGGGTACGAGCAGTACTTC. Its protein product is CAWSERASGYEQYF.

The rearrangement links TRBV5-4 to TRBJ2-1; no clear D gene. CDR1 is SGHNT, CDR2 YYREEE, per germline (reference sequence). Between the trimmed V and J ends, which lost 0 bases and 0 bases, there was a span of 13 bases. This CDR3 spans 17 amino acids. CDR3: CASSLVTTVSSYNEQFF. CDR3 sequence (DNA): TGTGCCAGCAGCTTGGTAACTACCGTGAGCTCCTACAATGAGCAGTTCTTC.

This clonotype showed up just once. The V and J genes are TRBV4-3 and TRBJ1-2; D not certain. The germline CDR1 and CDR2 sequences are LGHNA and YSLEER. This CDR3 is built from 17 residues. V lost 1 base and J 0 bases, leaving 15 bases between the germline ends. The CDR3 DNA is TGCGCCAGCAGCCAAGCTTTTGGACCCGGGGCTAACTATGGCTACACCTTC. It is translated as CASSQAFGPGANYGYTF.

The CDR3 region has the DNA TGTGCCAGCAGCGCACGGGACAGTTTATACGGCTACACCTTC. Protein: CASSARDSLYGYTF. The chain couples TRBV7-9 to TRBJ1-2; 7 bases fit TRBD1. Germline values: CDR1 SEHNR, CDR2 FQNEAQ (reference sequence). CDR3 length: 14 residues. J gave up 8 bases and V 5 bases, and 11 bases lay outside the gene matches.

This rearrangement joins TRBV4-1 to TRBJ2-7; D ambiguous. Per germline, CDR1 MGHRA and CDR2 YSYEKL. The V end was cut by 1 base, the J end by 3 bases, with 13 bases between. The CDR3 contains 15 residues. The CDR3 loop reads CASSQVSQDVYEQYF. CDR3 DNA: TGCGCCAGCAGCCAAGTCTCGCAGGATGTCTACGAGCAGTACTTC.

This chain links TRBV10-3 with TRBJ2-7, with 9 positions matching TRBD1. Germline V gives CDR1 ENHRY, CDR2 SYGVKD. Trimming cost V 6 bases and J 5 bases; bases outside gene matches: 5. The CDR3 runs to 13 residues. CDR3 sequence (DNA): TGTGCCATCAGCGAACAGGGGGCTGACGAGCAGTACTTC. Encoded protein: CAISEQGADEQYF.

V usage is TRBV27 and J usage is TRBJ2-7; the match to TRBD1 covers 11 bases. The ends lost 4 bases at V and 4 bases at J; junction bases unmatched: 6. Germline V gene lookup returns CDR1 MNHEY and CDR2 SMNVEV (reference sequence). The CDR3 is 15 residues long. The CDR3 nucleotides read TGTGCCAGCAGTTACACGGGACAGGGGGTTTACGAGCAGTACTTC. It encodes CASSYTGQGVYEQYF.

The rearrangement joins TRBV5-1 to TRBJ2-7; 11 nucleotides match TRBD2. Per germline, CDR1 SGHRS and CDR2 YFSETQ. The CDR3 loop spans 14 amino acids. V dropped 4 bases and J dropped 3; count of bases not matched to a gene: 3. CDR3 DNA: TGCGCCAGCAGCCCGGGACTAGCGGACTACGAGCAGTACTTC. Translating it yields CASSPGLADYEQYF.

This sequence joins TRBV11-2 and TRBJ2-7; D is perhaps TRBD1 (6 bases). With 4 bases removed from V and 5 bases from J, the gap between germline ends came to 9 bases. Germline assignment: CDR1 SGHAT and CDR2 FQNNGV. This CDR3 region has 12 residues. As DNA, the CDR3 is TGTGCCAGCAGCTCGGACAGCCACGAGCAGTACTTC. It translates to CASSSDSHEQYF.

The rearrangement uses TRBV19 and TRBJ1-5; a possible D gene is TRBD1 (5 bases). The V gene lost 8 bases and the J gene lost 6 bases, with 20 bases spanning the gap. The CDR3 is 15 residues long. Germline CDR1 LNHDA, CDR2 SQIVND (reference sequence). The CDR3 reads CASRPSGGTFQPQHF. The CDR3 DNA reads as TGTGCCAGTCGACCTAGCGGGGGGACCTTTCAGCCCCAGCATTTT.

The V call is TRBV7-9, the J call TRBJ1-1; D unresolved. Between the trimmed V and J ends, which lost 5 bases and 8 bases, there was a span of 9 bases. The germline V gene has CDR1 SEHNR and CDR2 FQNEAQ (reference sequence). The CDR3 is 11 residues long. CDR3 bases: TGTGCCAGCAGCGCAATAGAAGAAGCTTTCTTT. Residues: CASSAIEEAFF.

The genes are TRBV27 and TRBJ2-7, with TRBD1 matching 9 bases. V dropped 3 bases and J dropped 3; count of bases not matched to a gene: 3. The CDR3 has 14 amino acids. Germline V gene lookup returns CDR1 MNHEY and CDR2 SMNVEV (reference sequence). The CDR3 DNA reads TGTGCCAGCAGTTTTGTGACAGGGGGCTACGAGCAGTACTTC. Amino acids: CASSFVTGGYEQYF.

This chain links TRBV19 with TRBJ2-7; weak D call: TRBD1 (5 bases). The CDR3 spans 15 residues. V lost 2 bases and J lost 0, with 11 bases in between. CDR1 and CDR2 from the germline V gene are LNHDA and SQIVND (reference sequence). DNA of the CDR3: TGTGCCAGTAGTATAAGCAGGGCTTACTCCTACGAGCAGTACTTC. Protein product: CASSISRAYSYEQYF.

The rearrangement links TRBV9 to TRBJ1-2; maybe TRBD1 (5 bases). The CDR3 length is 14 residues. Germline lookup yields CDR1 SGDLS and CDR2 YYNGEE. Trimming stripped 4 bases from V and 4 bases from J, with 14 bases between. Here the CDR3 DNA reads TGTGCCAGCAGCCCCGACAGAGCTTTCTATGGCTACACCTTC. Translating it yields CASSPDRAFYGYTF.

The V gene is TRBV5-4, the J gene TRBJ1-1; D gene uncertain. This CDR3 contains 13 residues. Trimming shortened V by 2 bases and J by 3 bases, and 8 bases separated the two germline ends. Per the germline V gene, CDR1 is SGHNT and CDR2 is YYREEE (reference sequence). CDR3 in amino acids: CASSLAGYTEAFF. The CDR3 DNA is TGTGCCAGCAGCTTAGCCGGGTACACTGAAGCTTTCTTT.

V gene TRBV3-1 combines with J gene TRBJ2-7; D may match TRBD1 or TRBD2 (6 bases each). The germline V and J ends were trimmed by 4 bases and 2 bases, with 21 bases remaining between them. The germline gives CDR1 LGHDT, CDR2 YNNKEL (reference sequence). The CDR3 covers 17 residues. The CDR3 sequence is CASSRGVPGARPYEQYF. DNA for the CDR3: TGTGCCAGCAGCCGGGGGGTTCCGGGGGCCAGACCCTACGAGCAGTACTTC.

The V gene is TRBV27, the J gene TRBJ1-1, with D possibly matching TRBD1 (5 bases). Germline CDR1 reads MNHEY; CDR2 reads SMNVEV (reference sequence). This CDR3 has 13 residues. Deletions cut 6 bases from V and 7 bases from J, with 15 bases between. In nucleotides, the CDR3 is TGTGCCAGCAGCTTAGGGGTCCGGCGTGAAGCTTTCTTT. Its translation: CASSLGVRREAFF.

The V gene is TRBV10-3, the J gene TRBJ2-5; D not certain. Germline values: CDR1 ENHRY, CDR2 SYGVKD. CDR3 size: 13 residues. Deletions cut 10 bases from V and 1 base from J, with 13 bases between. CDR3 nucleotide sequence: TGTGCCACCAGACTGCCCCTCCAAGAGACCCAGTACTTC. Protein: CATRLPLQETQYF.

The chain joins TRBV6-2 or TRBV6-3 to TRBJ2-5; possibly TRBD2 for D (6 bases). CDR3 size: 15 residues. The germline V gene encodes CDR1 MNHEY and CDR2 SVGEGT. The V end lost 10 bases, the J end lost 1 base, and 19 bases lay between the germline ends. CDR3 protein: CATVPSGAVQETQYF. CDR3 in DNA: TGTGCCACAGTCCCCTCGGGAGCGGTCCAAGAGACCCAGTACTTC.

J is TRBJ2-5 and V is TRBV7-6, with TRBD1 matching over 10 bases. With 1 base clipped from V and 10 bases from J, the junction kept 6 bases outside the gene matches. CDR3 size: 14 residues. CDR1 and CDR2 from the germline V gene are SGHVS and FNYEAQ. The CDR3 loop is CASSLVGTGEDQYF. CDR3 coding DNA: TGTGCCAGCAGCTTAGTGGGGACAGGGGAGGACCAGTACTTC. Filled out from reference TRBV7-6 and TRBJ2-5, the complete variable domain reads GAGVSQSPRYKVTKRGQDVALRCDPISGHVSLYWYRQALGQGPEFLTYFNYEAQQDKSGLPNDRFSAERPEGSISTLTIQRTEQRDSAMYRCASSLVGTGEDQYFGPGTRLLVL.

The V call is TRBV10-3, the J call TRBJ2-1; a possible D gene is TRBD2 (7 bases). V shed 4 bases and J shed 0 bases, with 10 bases lying between them. Germline CDR1 and CDR2: ENHRY and SYGVKD. The CDR3 covers 15 residues. The CDR3 here is CAISGGGGSYNEQFF. The CDR3 DNA follows: TGTGCCATCAGTGGAGGGGGGGGCTCCTACAATGAGCAGTTCTTC.

The rearrangement links TRBV29-1 to TRBJ1-2, with TRBD1 as a possible D gene (5 bases). The CDR3 runs to 15 residues. Trimming pared 3 bases from V and 2 bases from J, leaving 16 bases between. Germline CDR1 and CDR2: SQVTM and ANQGSEA. This CDR3 is CSVDPSGRANYGYTF. Written as DNA, the CDR3 is TGCAGCGTTGATCCCTCGGGACGGGCGAACTATGGCTACACCTTC.

V is TRBV19 and J is TRBJ2-1; D is perhaps TRBD2 (5 bases). The V end lost 5 bases, the J end lost 7 bases, and 18 bases lay between the germline ends. Germline V gene lookup returns CDR1 LNHDA and CDR2 SQIVND (reference sequence). The CDR3 runs to 15 residues. CDR3 coding DNA: TGTGCCAGTAGTTGGGCGGGCGACTTACGTAATGAGCAGTTCTTC. Its protein product is CASSWAGDLRNEQFF.

This clonotype is a singleton in its sample. The chain carries TRBV6-5 and TRBJ2-7; 7 bases align to TRBD1. The length of the CDR3 is 12 residues. Looked up from germline, CDR1 is MNHEY and CDR2 is SVGAGI. J was trimmed by 6 bases and V by 9 bases; bases with no gene match: 8. This chain's CDR3 is CASSRGFGEQYF. The DNA of the CDR3 is TGTGCCAGTAGCAGGGGGTTCGGCGAGCAGTACTTC.

The chain combines TRBV5-1 with TRBJ2-3; 9 bases agree with TRBD2. The length of the CDR3 is 15 residues. Losses at the gene ends were 3 bases for V and 0 bases for J; bases not matched to a gene: 2. Germline CDR1 is SGHRS and CDR2 is YFSETQ. The CDR3 DNA reads as TGCGCCAGCAGCTCCCTAGCGGGGAGCACAGATACGCAGTATTTT. It encodes CASSSLAGSTDTQYF.

This chain links TRBV9 with TRBJ2-7; the match to TRBD2 covers 13 bases. Germline V CDR1 and CDR2: SGDLS, YYNGEE. The CDR3 sequence is 16 residues long. V dropped 4 bases and J dropped 6; count of bases not matched to a gene: 10. In nucleotides, the CDR3 is TGTGCCAGCAGCACCGGACTAGCGGGAGACTTTTCCGAGCAGTACTTC. Translation: CASSTGLAGDFSEQYF.